Below, 19 T cell receptor beta chains from the same sample are listed, as sequenced in a study of cytomegalovirus exposure and HLA in healthy donors. The method was immunoSEQ multiplex PCR; TCRdb's version includes in-frame clones alone and lacks a portion of them. The sample records some 130,000 clones, more than 75% being singletons. The sample was PBMCs. The receptors were sampled from a young woman in good health and CMV-seropositive.

This clone was picked up a small number of times. The chain combines TRBV6-1 with TRBJ2-7; 7 positions agree with TRBD2. Germline values: CDR1 MNHNS, CDR2 SASEGT. The CDR3 totals 12 residues. Losses at the gene ends were 8 bases for V and 4 bases for J; bases not matched to a gene: 5. In DNA, the CDR3 is TGTGCCAGCTTTGAGCGGGGTTACGAGCAGTACTTC. Residues: CASFERGYEQYF.

The chain combines TRBV4-3 with TRBJ1-1; D gene unclear. The germline V gene has CDR1 LGHNA and CDR2 YSLEER. This CDR3 has 14 residues. V lost 2 bases and J 0 bases, leaving 7 bases between the germline ends. CDR3 nucleotide sequence: TGCGCCAGCAGCCAAAACAAGATGAACACTGAAGCTTTCTTT. Translation gives CASSQNKMNTEAFF.

This clone has just one count. The chain has TRBV7-9 and TRBJ1-2; D might be TRBD1 (5 bases). Trimming shortened V by 4 bases and J by 2 bases, and 17 bases separated the two germline ends. This CDR3 has 16 residues. From germline, CDR1 is SEHNR and CDR2 FQNEAQ (reference sequence). CDR3 nucleotide sequence: TGTGCCAGCAGCTCTTATTTCGGGGGGGGAAACTATGGCTACACCTTC. It encodes CASSSYFGGGNYGYTF.

This clone showed up just a few times. V usage is TRBV27 and J usage is TRBJ1-1, with 7 bases matching TRBD1. The CDR3 has 14 residues. With V trimmed by 4 bases and J by 2 bases, 4 bases remained unmatched. From germline, CDR1 is MNHEY and CDR2 SMNVEV (reference sequence). CDR3 loop: CASSSGQINTEAFF. The CDR3 DNA is TGTGCCAGCAGTTCGGGACAGATCAACACTGAAGCTTTCTTT.

This clone was picked up one time. This rearrangement joins TRBV11-1 to TRBJ2-3, with a weak D call TRBD1 (6 bases). The CDR3 runs to 15 residues. Germline CDR1 reads SGHAT; CDR2 reads FQDESV (reference sequence). Trimming took 5 bases from V and 4 from J, leaving 16 bases between them. CDR3 in DNA: TGTGCCAGCAGCGGACAGAGGGCACTAGCAGATACGCAGTATTTT. It yields the protein CASSGQRALADTQYF.

The V gene is TRBV4-1, the J gene TRBJ1-5; 8 bases fit TRBD1. The junction had 2 bases not matched to a gene; V was cut back by 1 base and J by 6 bases. The CDR3 consists of 14 residues. In germline, CDR1 is MGHRA, CDR2 YSYEKL. CDR3 DNA sequence: TGCGCCAGCAGCCAAGTGCAGGGGGCTCAGCCCCAGCATTTT. This codes for CASSQVQGAQPQHF.

Only one count was recorded for this clone. This chain links TRBV10-1 with TRBJ2-2; D is uncertain. The CDR3 contains 14 residues. Germline assignment: CDR1 WNHNN and CDR2 SYGVQD (reference sequence). V was trimmed by 3 bases and J by 7 bases, leaving 12 bases between them. CDR3 in DNA: TGCGCCAGCAGTGACGGTAATGGTGGCGGGGAGCTGTTTTTT. Encoded protein: CASSDGNGGGELFF.

The J gene is TRBJ1-5, the V gene TRBV2; D is perhaps TRBD1 (5 bases). Germline lookup yields CDR1 SNHLY and CDR2 FYNNEI. Trimming stripped 5 bases from V and 0 bases from J, with 8 bases between. CDR3 length: 14 amino acids. In nucleotides, the CDR3 is TGTGCCAGCAGTTACAGGTATAGCAATCAGCCCCAGCATTTT. Protein: CASSYRYSNQPQHF.

This chain joins TRBV4-1 and TRBJ2-1; 10 bases are shared with TRBD1. The CDR3 covers 15 residues. Germline assignment: CDR1 MGHRA and CDR2 YSYEKL. V dropped 5 bases and J dropped 7; count of bases not matched to a gene: 8. CDR3 coding DNA: TGCGCCAGCAGCACCCGGGACAGGGGATGGAATGAGCAGTTCTTC. Translation gives CASSTRDRGWNEQFF.

The chain links TRBV7-9 to TRBJ2-1; 8 bases are a match to TRBD2. After removal of 2 bases from V and 4 bases from J, the junction contained 10 bases not matched to a gene. The CDR3 extends over 17 amino acids. Germline V gene data show CDR1 as SEHNR and CDR2 as FQNEAQ (reference sequence). Here the CDR3 DNA reads TGTGCCAGCAGCTTACCCCGGGCGGGGGGACGATACAATGAGCAGTTCTTC. Encoded protein: CASSLPRAGGRYNEQFF.

V and J are TRBV5-1 and TRBJ1-1; D uncertain. Germline V gives CDR1 SGHRS, CDR2 YFSETQ. This CDR3 region has 15 residues. V was pared by 4 bases and J by 0 bases, with 13 bases between. The CDR3 here is CASSPEAAMNTEAFF. As DNA, the CDR3 is TGCGCCAGCAGCCCGGAGGCAGCCATGAACACTGAAGCTTTCTTT.

This clone was counted a few times. CDR3 region: CATSRGERELGTEAFF. In DNA, the CDR3 is TGTGCCACCAGCAGAGGAGAGCGGGAACTTGGCACTGAAGCTTTCTTT. V and J are TRBV15 and TRBJ1-1; no definite D call. The V gene's germline CDR1 is LNHNV and CDR2 YYDKDF (reference sequence). CDR3 length: 16 residues. V lost 1 base, J lost 4 bases, and 16 bases lay in between. Drawing the rest from reference TRBV15 and TRBJ1-1, the complete variable domain is DAMVIQNPRYQVTQFGKPVTLSCSQTLNHNVMYWYQQKSSQAPKLLFHYYDKDFNNEADTPDNFQSRRPNTSFCFLDIRSPGLGDTAMYLCATSRGERELGTEAFFGQGTRLTVV.

The chain couples TRBV7-9 to TRBJ2-5; D remains unclear. CDR3 length equals 15 residues. The germline CDR1 and CDR2 sequences are SEHNR and FQNEAQ (reference sequence). The germline V and J ends were trimmed by 2 bases and 5 bases, with 15 bases remaining between them. The CDR3 sequence is CASSLSVVRRETQYF. DNA of the CDR3: TGTGCCAGCAGCTTATCAGTAGTTAGGCGGGAGACCCAGTACTTC.

Only one count was recorded for this clone. The gene calls are TRBV2 and TRBJ2-1; 7 nucleotides line up with TRBD2. The CDR3 runs to 15 residues. V shed 4 bases, J shed 8 bases, and the junction held 11 bases outside the gene matches. Germline CDR1 reads SNHLY; CDR2 reads FYNNEI. This CDR3 reads CASSVTGGAIDEQFF. The CDR3 nucleotides read TGTGCCAGCAGTGTTACGGGGGGAGCAATCGATGAGCAGTTCTTC.

This chain uses TRBV7-6 with TRBJ2-2, with unresolved D. The V end lost 4 bases, the J end lost 1 base, and 10 bases lay between the germline ends. The CDR3 extends over 15 amino acids. Per germline, CDR1 SGHVS and CDR2 FNYEAQ. CDR3 nucleotide sequence: TGTGCCAGCAGCTGGGCGATGGAGAACACCGGGGAGCTGTTTTTT. It specifies CASSWAMENTGELFF.

The J gene is TRBJ2-2, the V gene TRBV14; 12 positions match TRBD1. Per the germline V gene, CDR1 is SGHDN and CDR2 is FVKESK. CDR3 length: 15 amino acids. V lost 4 bases, J lost 6 bases, and 3 bases stayed unmatched. This chain's CDR3 is CASSPRDRGPGELFF. CDR3 nucleotides: TGTGCCAGCAGCCCCCGGGACAGGGGGCCCGGGGAGCTGTTTTTT.

The rearrangement uses TRBV27 and TRBJ1-4; D remains ambiguous. This CDR3 is built from 16 residues. Germline V gives CDR1 MNHEY, CDR2 SMNVEV (reference sequence). Trimming removed 6 bases at V and 8 bases at J, with 22 bases between. The chain's CDR3 is CASSLITGSKSEKLFF. The CDR3, as DNA: TGTGCCAGCAGCCTAATCACCGGGAGCAAGTCGGAAAAACTGTTTTTT.

This clone was recorded once. This chain uses TRBV4-2 with TRBJ2-6, with TRBD1 as a possible D gene (6 bases). Germline-derived CDR1 and CDR2 are LGHNA and YNFKEQ. CDR3 size: 19 residues. The V end was cut by 1 base, the J end by 2 bases, with 18 bases between. This chain's CDR3 is CASSQGSRGIETGANVLTF. The CDR3 DNA reads as TGTGCCAGCAGCCAAGGTAGCAGGGGAATTGAAACTGGGGCCAACGTCCTGACTTTC.

The chain recombines TRBV6-6 with TRBJ1-5; no clear D gene. Trimming cost V 3 bases and J 1 base, with 10 bases left between them. Germline CDR1 reads MNHNY; CDR2 reads SVGAGI (reference sequence). The CDR3 is 15 amino acids. CDR3 sequence: CASSYPSGSNQPQHF. As DNA, the CDR3 is TGTGCCAGCAGTTATCCCTCGGGAAGCAATCAGCCCCAGCATTTT.